This T cell receptor (beta chain) was captured in a study of CD8 T cells in ankylosing spondylitis. Overall study findings and caveats: Blood of patients with ankylosing spondylitis appeared to be characterized by a TCR beta motif of several highly homologous variants. Significantly higher representation of disease-linked clones was reported for matched ankylosing spondylitis synovial fluid. Within peripheral blood, clones linked to disease were CD8+ and relatively rare.

The sample holds many counts of this clonotype. The antigen remains undetermined. In making TCR beta libraries, quantitative 5'-RACE with molecular barcodes was used. MiXCR was run by TCRdb on the 5' RACE reads, yielding one entry per CDR3 protein. The sample carries 800,000 to 900,000 distinct CDR3 sequences, around 11% recorded once. Per the germline V gene, CDR1 is SGDLS and CDR2 is YYNGEE. V lost 3 bases to trimming and J lost 3 bases; unmatched junction nucleotides: 14. The CDR3 covers 18 residues. The receptor was isolated from a male donor with ankylosing spondylitis. Sequenced material: blood, either unsorted or a sorted T cell fraction (not recorded which). This rearrangement joins TRBV9 to TRBJ1-3; 8 nucleotides line up with TRBD1. The CDR3 nucleotides are TGTGCCAGCAGCGATCGTGGTGGCAGAGGGACAGGTGGAAACACCATATATTTT. Translated: CASSDRGGRGTGGNTIYF.